The clone carrying this T cell receptor (beta chain) appeared a few times. Its cognate antigen is unknown. The CDR3 spans 17 residues. J was trimmed by 3 bases and V by 3 bases; bases with no gene match: 7. This entry is derived from a study of CD8+ T cells in alopecia areata. Study observations and caveats: Scalp specimens additionally yield sequences from normal skin's resident alphabeta T cells. Although TCR sharing was seen in mice, sharing across patients was less clear, possibly for HLA-related reasons. Elevated clonality characterized lesional scalp relative to normal scalp, particularly in alopecia totalis/universalis.

Following extraction, RNA underwent reverse transcription to cDNA, which served as the sequencing template. The assay was immunoSEQ multiplex PCR, and TCRdb's table has in-frame clones only and misses some. The profile shows approximately 150,000 clones, 55% to 65% of them singletons. The chain uses TRBV23-1 and TRBJ2-1, with TRBD2 matching 11 bases. TRBV23-1 belongs to the ORF category, with a function that is uncertain. The TCR comes from a human donor in good health. What was sequenced was CD4+ T cells sorted from blood. CDR3 sequence reads: CASSHHGTSGLYNEQFF. In nucleotides, the CDR3 is TGCGCCAGCAGTCATCACGGGACTAGCGGTCTCTACAATGAGCAGTTCTTC.